Below, 20 T cell receptor beta chains from the same sample are listed, as sequenced in a study of cytomegalovirus exposure and HLA in healthy donors. PCR amplification relied on 60 Vbeta primers (plus 13 Jbeta primers). The protocol was immunoSEQ multiplex PCR, while the TCRdb copy is restricted to in-frame clones and leaves out a portion. There are more than 130,000 clones in the sample; about 78% occur only once, and over 2.5% lies in the top ten. What was sequenced was PBMCs. The receptor source for this set is a male donor in good health and CMV-seronegative.

This chain joins TRBV9 and TRBJ1-5; D gene unclear. The length of the CDR3 is 13 residues. Trimming removed 0 bases at V and 4 bases at J, with 5 bases between. CDR1 is SGDLS and CDR2 is YYNGEE in the germline V gene. CDR3 region: CASSVESNQPQHF. CDR3 sequence (DNA): TGTGCCAGCAGCGTAGAATCAAATCAGCCCCAGCATTTT.

This clone was recorded a few times. Compared with germline, one end of the junction differs, possibly owing to a read error. The chain has TRBV7-7 and TRBJ1-1, with D hard to call. The CDR3 extends over 13 amino acids. CDR1 and CDR2 from the germline V gene are SSHAT and FNYEAQ (reference sequence). The CDR3 bases are TGTGCTAGCAGCTCCGGGATGAACACTGAAGCTTTCTTT. Amino acid sequence: CASSSGMNTEAFF.

V and J are TRBV7-9 and TRBJ2-5; 9 bases line up with TRBD2. Judging by the DNA end, TRBJ2-7 fits better; the J call may be wrong. This CDR3 has 14 amino acids. Germline CDR1 reads SEHNR; CDR2 reads FQNEAQ (reference sequence). CDR3 amino acids: CASGFSGGSYEQYF. The CDR3 DNA reads as TGTGCCAGCGGATTTAGCGGGGGCTCCTACGAGCAGTACTTC.

V and J are TRBV10-3 and TRBJ1-4; perhaps TRBD1 as D (6 bases). Per the germline V gene, CDR1 is ENHRY and CDR2 is SYGVKD. The CDR3 length is 15 residues. The V and J ends lost 6 bases and 1 base respectively, with 12 bases between them. Here the CDR3 reads CAIRAGQQTNEKLFF. The DNA for the CDR3 is TGTGCCATCAGAGCGGGACAACAAACTAATGAAAAACTGTTTTTT.

V is TRBV14 and J is TRBJ2-1; 9 nucleotides agree with TRBD2. This CDR3 region has 15 residues. J was trimmed by 7 bases and V by 4 bases; bases with no gene match: 8. Germline-derived CDR1 and CDR2 are SGHDN and FVKESK. Here the CDR3 reads CASSRAGGVFNEQFF. In nucleotides, the CDR3 is TGTGCCAGCAGCCGAGCGGGGGGCGTTTTTAATGAGCAGTTCTTC.

The rearrangement links TRBV7-2 to TRBJ1-1; 9 bases agree with TRBD1. This CDR3 spans 14 amino acids. The J segment lost 2 bases and the V segment lost 5 bases, leaving 3 bases of the junction unmatched. The germline gives CDR1 SGHTA, CDR2 FQGNSA. In nucleotides, the CDR3 is TGTGCCAGCAGCCTACAGGGGGCTAACACTGAAGCTTTCTTT. It translates to CASSLQGANTEAFF.

CDR3 coding DNA: TGTGCCTGGAGCTTGGGGGGGGGAACGTACGAGCAGTACTTC. This translates into CAWSLGGGTYEQYF. V gene TRBV30 combines with J gene TRBJ2-7; 7 bases agree with TRBD2. The CDR3 totals 14 residues. Germline-derived CDR1 and CDR2 are GTSNPN and SVGIG (reference sequence). V was clipped by 3 bases and J by 4 bases; unmatched bases: 9.

The chain links TRBV27 to TRBJ2-7, with 9 bases that match TRBD1. The CDR3 runs to 15 residues. The germline V gene encodes CDR1 MNHEY and CDR2 SMNVEV (reference sequence). V was clipped by 5 bases and J by 3 bases; unmatched bases: 8. This chain's CDR3 is CASSPLDRGFYEQYF. In DNA form, the CDR3 reads TGTGCCAGCAGTCCCTTGGACAGGGGCTTCTACGAGCAGTACTTC.

Comment on this clone: Mismatch with germline at one junction end may stem from a read error. V usage is TRBV29-1 and J usage is TRBJ2-7; 9 bases are shared with TRBD1. CDR1 is SQVTM, CDR2 ANQGSEA, per germline. The CDR3 runs 15 residues. CDR3 region: CRVRDSTGGLYEQYF. DNA for the CDR3: TGCCGCGTTAGGGATAGCACAGGGGGCCTCTACGAGCAGTACTTC.

The CDR3 nucleotides are TGTGCCAGCAGCGTACGGGCGGGGGGGACTAGCACAGATACGCAGTATTTT. This gives the protein CASSVRAGGTSTDTQYF. The V and J genes are TRBV9 and TRBJ2-3; 9 nucleotides line up with TRBD2. This CDR3 contains 17 residues. Germline V gene sequence: CDR1 SGDLS, CDR2 YYNGEE. Unmatched junction bases numbered 6, after V lost 1 base and J lost 0 bases.

The chain recombines TRBV28 with TRBJ1-1; perhaps TRBD1 as D (5 bases). The length of the CDR3 is 15 residues. The germline V gene encodes CDR1 MDHEN and CDR2 SYDVKM. Deletions cut 5 bases from V and 7 bases from J, with 20 bases between. For the CDR3, the DNA is TGTGCCAGCAGTCCCGGGACCGGGAGAGCCTGTGAAGCTTTCTTT. Translating gives CASSPGTGRACEAFF.

The rearrangement joins TRBV19 to TRBJ1-1; D call uncertain. V lost 4 bases, J lost 1 base, and 7 bases lay in between. CDR1 LNHDA and CDR2 SQIVND come from the germline V gene (reference sequence). This CDR3 contains 13 residues. In DNA form, the CDR3 reads TGTGCCAGTAGTAGCGCACCGAACACTGAAGCTTTCTTT. This encodes CASSSAPNTEAFF.

This chain connects TRBV11-1 to TRBJ1-1; D perhaps matches TRBD1 (5 bases). Germline assignment: CDR1 SGHAT and CDR2 FQDESV (reference sequence). The V end was cut by 2 bases, the J end by 7 bases, with 17 bases between. This CDR3 is built from 15 residues. CDR3 residues: CASSLSPKGPSEAFF. Here the CDR3 DNA reads TGTGCCAGCAGCTTAAGCCCCAAGGGGCCCAGTGAAGCTTTCTTT.

The V gene is TRBV5-8, the J gene TRBJ2-3, with D maybe TRBD1 (5 bases). V dropped 1 base and J dropped 2 bases, with 14 bases sitting between them. The germline gives CDR1 SGHTS, CDR2 YDEGEE. This CDR3 is 16 amino acids long. The CDR3 loop is CASSLQGSWYTDTQYF. CDR3 bases: TGTGCCAGCAGCTTGCAGGGTAGCTGGTACACAGATACGCAGTATTTT.

This clone showed up just a few times. The chain employs TRBV6-5 and TRBJ1-5, with D hard to call. CDR3 length equals 12 residues. V was shortened by 4 bases and J by 3 bases, with 4 bases between the two germline ends. Germline V gene sequence: CDR1 MNHEY, CDR2 SVGAGI. The CDR3 DNA reads TGTGCCAGCAGTTCCATCAATCAGCCCCAGCATTTT. It codes for CASSSINQPQHF.

The V call is TRBV6-1, the J call TRBJ1-2; TRBD1 matches at 7 bases. The germline V gene has CDR1 MNHNS and CDR2 SASEGT. This CDR3 comprises 15 residues. With V trimmed by 5 bases and J by 5 bases, 11 bases remained unmatched. DNA of the CDR3: TGTGCCAGCAGTTCGCTAGACAGGGTATGGTATGGCTACACCTTC. Translating it yields CASSSLDRVWYGYTF.

The chain recombines TRBV4-2 with TRBJ2-1; 12 bases are shared with TRBD2. V shed 3 bases, J shed 4 bases, and the junction held 4 bases outside the gene matches. Germline CDR1 is LGHNA and CDR2 is YNFKEQ. This CDR3 has 16 amino acids. The CDR3 spells CASSHSSGGGYNEQFF. In DNA, the CDR3 is TGTGCCAGCAGCCATTCTAGCGGGGGGGGTTACAATGAGCAGTTCTTC.

The chain employs TRBV5-1 and TRBJ1-4, with 12 positions matching TRBD1. The trim removed 0 bases at V and 11 bases at J, leaving 8 bases unmatched. Germline V gene sequence: CDR1 SGHRS, CDR2 YFSETQ. CDR3 length: 16 amino acids. The DNA of the CDR3 is TGCGCCAGCAGCTTGGCCCCGGGACAGGGGGCGCGGAAACTGTTTTTT. Translation gives CASSLAPGQGARKLFF.

The chain carries TRBV6-5 and TRBJ2-2, with TRBD1 identical over 7 bases. Germline-derived CDR1 and CDR2 are MNHEY and SVGAGI. V lost 6 bases, J lost 5 bases, and 6 bases stayed unmatched. The CDR3 length is 14 residues. The CDR3 sequence is CASSPDRPTGELFF. The CDR3 DNA reads TGTGCCAGCAGCCCGGACAGGCCAACCGGGGAGCTGTTTTTT.

As concerns this clone: Other DNA sequences from this sample encode an identical CDR3 as well. V and J are TRBV7-6 and TRBJ2-3, with 7 bases aligning to TRBD1. This CDR3 spans 16 amino acids. Germline CDR1 is SGHVS and CDR2 is FNYEAQ. Trimming took 1 base from V and 3 from J; bases not matched to a gene: 7. CDR3 sequence (DNA): TGTGCCAGCAGCTTAGGAGCATCAGGGGGAACAGATACGCAGTATTTT. Protein sequence: CASSLGASGGTDTQYF.